This record looks at one T cell receptor (beta chain) sequence and its context. This clonotype has only a few counts. Its antigen specificity is not known. Base qualities are not at hand, and no much larger clone is one base apart. This sample's treatment or condition label indicates: live attenuated yellow fever vaccine strain. A standard Ficoll-Paque protocol was used to isolate PBMCs from peripheral blood. CD4 and CD8 T-cell fractions were isolated with Dynabeads CD4 and CD8 positive selection kits. TriZol was used to extract RNA from bulk PBMCs, from CD4 and CD8 fractions, and from dextramer-positive and dextramer-negative fractions. This sample is part of a study of T cells after yellow fever vaccination (dated by TCRdb to the late 2010s). At the level of the whole study: Libraries from fractions with low cell numbers were prepared with the SMART-Seq v4 Ultra Low Input RNA kit. To follow T-cell clones before and after primary and booster YFV17D yellow fever vaccination, bulk TCR alpha and beta repertoires were sequenced over time. Two healthy male donors made up the cohort, one aged 18 to 30 years and the other aged 30 to 40 years. Blood was collected at multiple timepoints before and after primary and secondary immunization, and bulk PBMC replicates and cell subsets were isolated.

The paper as a whole reports these results and caveats: Compared with the primary T-cell response, the secondary T-cell response was faster but weaker, reaching its peak on day 5 rather than on day 15. The study included only a couple of donors, which limits how far the findings can be generalized. Most clones expanded after primary vaccination were re-detected after the booster (around 96% of CD4 and 88% of CD8), suggesting broad memory maintenance. A small fraction of clonotypes showed up in both the CD4 and CD8 compartments, probably as a result of convergent recombination. Because abundant contaminating clonotypes from the bulk population could be contained in FACS-sorted repertoires, computational filtering was required.

The instrument given in TCRdb is Illumina NovaSeq 6000. Synthesis of TCR cDNA relied on 5'RACE template switching, a step that introduced a universal primer site along with unique molecular identifiers. Priming for cDNA synthesis came from both the TCR alpha and TCR beta constant segments. Libraries were amplified in two PCR steps, with sample barcodes and sequencing adapters added in the second step. Sequencing of libraries was performed on Illumina HiSeq 2500 (2x100 bp) or NovaSeq (2x150 bp). For the original study's pipeline: MIGEC was used to demultiplex reads and collapse the reads into UMI consensus sequences, and MiXCR was used for V(D)J alignment. Clonotypes responding to the vaccine were identified with edgeR on replicate PBMC samples, with the criteria of FDR below 0.01 and a log2 fold change above 5 up to day 15. CD4 or CD8 identity was assigned to each bulk clonotype according to whether the clonotype was present at higher abundance in the sequenced CD4 repertoire or the sequenced CD8 repertoire. TCRdb cleaned the public reads at Q25 with fastp, built clones with MiXCR and kept in-frame beta chains. Every distinct CDR3 protein forms one entry, paired with its most common genes and DNA. What appears here as the V and J calls and clone size reflects TCRdb's work, not the paper's. The sample table records 300,000 to 400,000 distinct CDR3 sequences; approximately 13% of these occur just once. The biggest ten clones account for approximately 3.4% of the sample.

The TCR originated in a man aged 18 to 35 who received the YFV17D yellow fever vaccine. The sequenced sample was CD4+ T cells sorted from PBMCs, obtained 15 days after the yellow fever booster vaccination.

The DNA is TGTGCCAGCACTGGCAGGGGGAATGAAAAACTGTTTTTT. It codes for CASTGRGNEKLFF. The chain was built from TRBV9 and TRBJ1-4; 7 bases in the junction line up with TRBD1. From its cysteine to its phenylalanine, the CDR3 spans 13 amino acids. The retained sequence is limited to the CDR3, 39 bases, with the frame set at the first base. V is trimmed back by 6 bases and J by 5 bases, and the junction contains 4 bases that no gene match accounts for. CDR1 SGDLS and CDR2 YYNGEE were looked up in the germline V gene.